One sample yielded the 9 T cell receptor beta chains listed below, sequenced in a study of CD8 T cells in acute hepatitis C reinfection. Only in-frame clones appear in the TCRdb table, and some are missing; sequencing was by immunoSEQ multiplex PCR. The sample holds about 38,000 clones, around 87% seen once. Described time point: naive CD8 control sorted from an acute-time-point sample. The material sequenced was naive CD8+ T cells from PBMCs. The receptor source for this set is a man aged 25 to 40 with chronic hepatitis C.

This clone has a single count. This chain joins TRBV13 and TRBJ1-3, with D uncertain. The V end lost 2 bases, the J end lost 3 bases, and 8 bases lay between the germline ends. The CDR3 loop spans 14 amino acids. CDR1 PRHDT and CDR2 FYEKMQ come from the germline V gene (reference sequence). The CDR3 nucleotides read TGTGCCAGCAGCTTACGACGGTTTGGAAACACCATATATTTT. The encoded protein is CASSLRRFGNTIYF.

This chain links TRBV27 with TRBJ2-7; 11 nucleotides line up with TRBD2. This CDR3 region has 14 residues. V was clipped by 3 bases and J by 3 bases; unmatched bases: 1. CDR1 and CDR2 from the germline V gene are MNHEY and SMNVEV (reference sequence). CDR3 DNA sequence: TGTGCCAGCAGTTTTACTAGCGGGGGCTACGAGCAGTACTTC. Its translation: CASSFTSGGYEQYF.

The chain couples TRBV7-9 to TRBJ2-1; 8 nucleotides agree with TRBD1. The V gene's germline CDR1 is SEHNR and CDR2 FQNEAQ (reference sequence). The CDR3 spans 14 residues. The V and J ends lost 4 bases and 6 bases, in that order; junction bases with no gene match: 5. CDR3 DNA: TGTGCCAGCAGCTCCGACAGGGGTAGCAATGAGCAGTTCTTC. Translated: CASSSDRGSNEQFF.

The rearrangement links TRBV29-1 to TRBJ1-1; a possible D gene is TRBD1 (5 bases). Trimming took off 6 bases at V and 13 bases at J, with 24 bases between the two ends. Germline CDR1 and CDR2: SQVTM and ANQGSEA. The CDR3 sequence is 13 residues long. The CDR3 coding sequence is TGCAGCGTCCTCATAACAGGAACACTGAATGTTTTCTTT. Translating it yields CSVLITGTLNVFF.

The chain's CDR3 is CASSLLLAGGPSGTDTQYF. CDR3 nucleotides: TGTGCCAGCAGCTTGCTCCTAGCGGGGGGGCCATCGGGCACAGATACGCAGTATTTT. The V gene is TRBV5-6, the J gene TRBJ2-3, with 12 bases that match TRBD2. The CDR3 runs 19 residues. V lost 1 base to trimming and J lost 1 base; unmatched junction nucleotides: 10. Germline V gene data show CDR1 as SGHDT and CDR2 as YYEEEE. Variable domain in full (rest from reference TRBV5-6 and TRBJ2-3): DAGVTQSPTHLIKTRGQQVTLRCSPKSGHDTVSWYQQALGQGPQFIFQYYEEEERQRGNFPDRFSGHQFPNYSSELNVNALLLGDSALYLCASSLLLAGGPSGTDTQYFGPGTRLTVL.

This chain connects TRBV6-1 to TRBJ1-1; no clear D gene. This CDR3 spans 13 amino acids. From germline, CDR1 is MNHNS and CDR2 SASEGT. Trimming left V 5 bases short and J 5 bases short, with 12 bases between. The CDR3 sequence is CASSPLTWTEAFF. The DNA for the CDR3 is TGTGCCAGCAGTCCTCTCACTTGGACTGAAGCTTTCTTT.

The chain carries TRBV27 and TRBJ2-1, with unresolved D. Between the trimmed V and J ends, which lost 7 bases and 7 bases, there was a span of 8 bases. Germline V gene lookup returns CDR1 MNHEY and CDR2 SMNVEV (reference sequence). The CDR3 sequence is 11 residues long. DNA for the CDR3: TGTGCCAGCACTTACAAAAATGAGCAGTTCTTC. Its protein is CASTYKNEQFF.

The V call is TRBV19, the J call TRBJ2-2; D is possibly TRBD2 (5 bases). Trimming left V 4 bases short and J 2 bases short, with 8 bases between. Germline V gives CDR1 LNHDA, CDR2 SQIVND (reference sequence). This CDR3 is 14 amino acids long. CDR3 coding DNA: TGTGCCAGTAGTACGGACTTTAACACCGGGGAGCTGTTTTTT. Amino acid sequence: CASSTDFNTGELFF.

J is TRBJ1-2 and V is TRBV5-6, with D tentatively TRBD1 (5 bases). V lost 2 bases and J 3 bases, leaving 17 bases between the germline ends. The CDR3 totals 16 residues. Germline CDR1 reads SGHDT; CDR2 reads YYEEEE. DNA of the CDR3: TGTGCCAGCAGCTTCGGTAGGTTCGGAGGGGACTATGGCTACACCTTC. It yields the protein CASSFGRFGGDYGYTF.